This T cell receptor (beta chain) is drawn from a study of radiotherapy plus CTLA-4 blockade in lung cancer. Study-wide context: Objective responses were seen in about a sixth of patients, disease control in about 30%. Study-wide results and caveats: Researchers report tumor-derived TCR clones expanding in blood after radiotherapy plus ipilimumab. Alongside interferon-beta, early blood T cell clone dynamics were reportedly the best predictor of response.

Assay: immunoSEQ multiplex PCR; the TCRdb copy retains only in-frame clones and omits some. The data hold around 56,000 clones, with 65% to 80% observed a single time. In chemo-refractory metastatic non-small-cell lung cancer, patients got ipilimumab CTLA-4 blockade together with focal radiation. In regard to this clone: Antigen specificity is unknown.

CDR3 length equals 15 residues. The germline gives CDR1 MDHEN, CDR2 SYDVKM. Trimming removed 2 bases at V and 4 bases at J, with 14 bases between. Sequencing was performed on peripheral blood, taken from a patient treated with radiotherapy plus ipilimumab. The receptor was isolated from a human donor with non-small cell lung cancer who had a complete response to radiotherapy plus ipilimumab. The chain has TRBV28 and TRBJ1-2; TRBD1 might be the D (5 bases). The CDR3 DNA reads TGTGCCAGCAGTTTAGCTCGGGGGTTCGGCTATGGCTACACCTTC. It codes for CASSLARGFGYGYTF.